A selection of T cell receptor beta chains follows, all from one sample in a study of blood T cells in healthy people across ages. From the 5' RACE reads, TCRdb called clonotypes with MiXCR, one entry per CDR3 protein. The table lists over 1,500,000 distinct CDR3 sequences, around half of them singletons. Sequenced material: blood. Every receptor here comes from a woman aged 40-49 years in good health. CDR3s include the opening cysteine and the closing phenylalanine or tryptophan. Each record gives: J gene, D gene, CDR3 length, clone size, V gene, CDR3 protein, CDR3 DNA. The D gene is left open where the match is weak. Not every row has a clone size; where given, it reads once, few, many or a size class.

TRBJ2-3,TRBD2,15,NA,TRBV20-1,CSAQGSGGITDTQYF,TGCAGTGCCCAGGGTAGCGGGGGAATCACAGATACGCAGTATTTT
TRBJ2-7,NA,19,NA,TRBV6-2/TRBV6-3,CASSYSTQAPGRGYYEQYF,TGTGCCAGCAGTTACTCTACCCAGGCCCCAGGACGCGGGTATTACGAGCAGTACTTC
TRBJ2-1,TRBD1,15,NA,TRBV20-1,CSASYRDRVKDEQFF,TGCAGTGCTTCTTACCGGGACAGGGTGAAGGATGAGCAGTTCTTC
TRBJ2-3,NA,12,few,TRBV4-2,CASSQMLGTQYF,TGTGCCAGCAGCCAAATGCTCGGTACGCAGTATTTT
TRBJ2-5,TRBD2,15,NA,TRBV7-2,CACSLAHAGGETQYF,TGTGCCTGCAGCTTAGCGCATGCGGGGGGAGAGACCCAGTACTTC
TRBJ2-3,NA,15,NA,TRBV28,CASGQQTVATDTQYF,TGTGCCAGCGGCCAACAGACAGTTGCGACAGATACGCAGTATTTT
TRBJ2-3,NA,14,NA,TRBV6-1,CATGGRFNTDTQYF,TGTGCCACCGGGGGGCGATTTAACACAGATACGCAGTATTTT
TRBJ1-4,TRBD1,20,NA,TRBV4-1,CASSQDIGGQGASANEKLFF,TGCGCCAGCAGCCAAGATATAGGTGGACAGGGGGCATCAGCTAATGAAAAACTGTTTTTT
TRBJ1-2,NA,15,NA,TRBV5-5,CASSSEMGRRYGYTF,TGTGCCAGCAGCTCCGAGATGGGCAGGCGCTATGGCTACACCTTC
TRBJ2-5,TRBD2,18,few,TRBV7-2,CASTRPPRTSGGQETQYF,TGTGCCAGCACCCGACCCCCCCGGACTAGCGGGGGACAAGAGACCCAGTACTTC
TRBJ1-6,NA,15,NA,TRBV27,CASQTWGLHNSPLHF,TGTGCCAGTCAGACCTGGGGACTTCACAATTCACCCCTCCACTTT
TRBJ2-7,TRBD2,15,NA,TRBV14,CASSPLRGIGGEQYF,TGTGCCAGCAGCCCCCTGCGGGGGATAGGTGGCGAGCAGTACTTC
TRBJ2-1,NA,14,NA,TRBV6-2/TRBV6-3,CASCDHDGNNEQFF,TGTGCCAGCTGTGATCATGACGGGAACAATGAGCAGTTCTTC
TRBJ2-1,TRBD2,14,NA,TRBV27,CASTRGRTYNEQFF,TGTGCCAGCACGCGGGGGAGAACCTACAATGAGCAGTTCTTC
TRBJ2-3,NA,15,NA,TRBV20-1,CSARLSPTSTDTQYF,TGCAGTGCTCGCCTCTCCCCGACTAGCACAGATACGCAGTATTTT
TRBJ2-5,NA,15,few,TRBV5-1,CASGGGRDYQETQYF,TGCGCCAGCGGGGGGGGCCGCGACTACCAAGAGACCCAGTACTTC
TRBJ1-4,NA,13,NA,TRBV5-1,CASSALVDEKLFF,TGCGCCAGCAGCGCCCTCGTGGATGAAAAACTGTTTTTT
TRBJ2-5,NA,13,few,TRBV6-5,CASSYEYQETQYF,TGTGCCAGCAGTTACGAGTATCAAGAGACCCAGTACTTC
TRBJ2-7,NA,12,few,TRBV28,CASSSTNYEQYF,TGTGCCAGCAGTTCCACCAACTACGAGCAGTACTTC
TRBJ2-5,NA,16,NA,TRBV2,CASRDQTGTLQETQYF,TGTGCCAGCAGAGACCAGACAGGTACCCTCCAAGAGACCCAGTACTTC
TRBJ2-5,NA,11,few,TRBV29-1,CSVAQGETQYF,TGCAGCGTTGCCCAGGGGGAGACCCAGTACTTC
TRBJ2-1,NA,15,NA,TRBV10-3,CATGLPGALLNEQFF,TGTGCCACTGGGCTTCCGGGGGCTCTACTCAATGAGCAGTTCTTC